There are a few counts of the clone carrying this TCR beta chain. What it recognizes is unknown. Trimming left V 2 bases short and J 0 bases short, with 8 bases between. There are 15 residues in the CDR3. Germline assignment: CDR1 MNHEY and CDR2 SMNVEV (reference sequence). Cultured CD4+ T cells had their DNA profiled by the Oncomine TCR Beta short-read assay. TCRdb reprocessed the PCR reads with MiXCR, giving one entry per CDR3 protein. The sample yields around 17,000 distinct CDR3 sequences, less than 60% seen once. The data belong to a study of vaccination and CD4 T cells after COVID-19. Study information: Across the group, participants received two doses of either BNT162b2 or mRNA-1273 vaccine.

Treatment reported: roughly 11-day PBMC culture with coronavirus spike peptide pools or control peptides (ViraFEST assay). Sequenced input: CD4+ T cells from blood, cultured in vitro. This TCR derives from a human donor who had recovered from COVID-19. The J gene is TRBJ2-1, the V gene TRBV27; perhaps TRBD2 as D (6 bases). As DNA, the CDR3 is TGTGCCAGCAGTTTAAGGCGGGACTCCTACAATGAGCAGTTCTTC. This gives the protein CASSLRRDSYNEQFF.